This TCR beta chain was captured by sequencing in a study of T-cell reconstitution after alpha-beta-depleted transplantation in children. As it was prepared, the TCRbeta library received unique molecular identifiers. TCRdb analysed the PCR reads with MiXCR anew, one entry per CDR3 protein. The sample lists 140,000 or so distinct CDR3 sequences; about 9% were seen once. Germline assignment: CDR1 MGHRA and CDR2 YSYEKL. The V end lost 5 bases, the J end lost 7 bases, and 11 bases lay between the germline ends. The CDR3 runs to 13 residues. This clonotype was seen repeatedly, ten times or more. Antigen specificity is unknown. Findings and limits, study-wide: It was reported that alpha-beta T cells came from several hundred expanded graft clones (about two months after transplant). Elevated TCRbeta diversity at day 60 was traced, in some patients, to surviving recipient T cells and thymic progenitors.

The clonotype comes from a female patient aged 2-10 years who had a stem cell transplant for congenital amegakaryocytic thrombocytopenia, so the T cells may come from the graft donor. Sequenced material: PBMCs, mostly from graft donor cells, taken 180 days after TCRalphabeta/CD19-depleted stem cell transplant. This chain joins TRBV4-1 and TRBJ1-4, with D possibly matching TRBD1 (6 bases). The CDR3 DNA sequence: TGCGCCAGCAGCTGGACAGACGGTGAAAAACTGTTTTTT. Translating it yields CASSWTDGEKLFF.